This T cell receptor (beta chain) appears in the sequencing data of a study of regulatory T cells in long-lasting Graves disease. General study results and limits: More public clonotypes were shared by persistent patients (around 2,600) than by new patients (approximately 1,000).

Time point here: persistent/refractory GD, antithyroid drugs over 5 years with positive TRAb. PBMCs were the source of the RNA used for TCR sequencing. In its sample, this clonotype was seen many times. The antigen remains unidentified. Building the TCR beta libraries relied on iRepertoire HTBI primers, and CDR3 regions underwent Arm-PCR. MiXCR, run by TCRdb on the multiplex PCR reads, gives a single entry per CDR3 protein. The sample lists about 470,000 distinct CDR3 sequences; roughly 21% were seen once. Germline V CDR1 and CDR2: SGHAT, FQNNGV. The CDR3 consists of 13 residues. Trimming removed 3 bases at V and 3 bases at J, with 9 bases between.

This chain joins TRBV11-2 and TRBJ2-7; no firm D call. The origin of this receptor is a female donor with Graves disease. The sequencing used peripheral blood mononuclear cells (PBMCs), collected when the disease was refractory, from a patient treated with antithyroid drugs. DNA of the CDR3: TGTGCCAGCAGCTTGTGGCAGAGCTACGAGCAGTACTTC. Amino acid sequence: CASSLWQSYEQYF.